These 3 T cell receptor beta chains originate from one sample sequenced in a study of response to subunit inactivated influenza vaccine (dated by TCRdb to 2016 to 2018). The library was built by means of RT-PCR. Sequenced using an Illumina HiSeq 2500. The public sequencing data were trimmed at Q25 with fastp and processed into clonotypes with MiXCR by TCRdb, which kept only in-frame beta chains. One record per CDR3 amino acid sequence lists the most common genes and DNA. The sample table holds 650,000 to 800,000 distinct CDR3 sequences, of which approximately 18% were seen once. The ten largest make up roughly 11% of the sample. Sequenced here: PBMCs from blood, sampled 5 to 6 days after vaccination. The receptors were sampled from a middle-aged man who received an inactivated influenza vaccine. Donor details come from another sample of the same person, matched by shared clones.

The sample holds many counts of this clonotype. This sequence may be a read error, since a much larger clone differs from it by one base. The chain combines TRBV12-3 or TRBV12-4 with TRBJ1-1; D is undetermined. V lost 2 bases and J 0 bases, leaving 4 bases between the germline ends. CDR3 size: 13 residues. CDR3: CASSLKVNTEAFF. The CDR3 nucleotides are TGTGCCAGCAGTTTAAAGGTGAACACTGAAGCTTTCTTT.

Here the CDR3 DNA reads TGCGCCAGCAGCCCTACAGGGGGCTCGGAGACCCAGTACTTC. Translated: CASSPTGGSETQYF. The chain recombines TRBV5-1 with TRBJ2-5, with TRBD1 matching 9 bases. Germline trimming cut 4 bases from V and 5 bases from J; bases unmatched to any gene: 6. Germline-derived CDR1 and CDR2 are SGHRS and YFSETQ. The CDR3 has 14 amino acids. Using reference TRBV5-1 and TRBJ2-5 for the parts outside the CDR3, the full variable domain is KAGVTQTPRYLIKTRGQQVTLSCSPISGHRSVSWYQQTPGQGLQFLFEYFSETQRNKGNFPGRFSGRQFSNSRSEMNVSTLELGDSALYLCASSPTGGSETQYFGPGTRLLVL.

The CDR3 nucleotides are TGTGCCAGCAGCCCCCAGGGGGGGGGGATCACTGAAGCTTTCTTT. It translates to CASSPQGGGITEAFF. The chain has TRBV11-2 and TRBJ1-1, with 7 bases fitting TRBD1. This CDR3 has 15 amino acids. The ends lost 5 bases at V and 4 bases at J; junction bases unmatched: 10. The germline CDR1 and CDR2 sequences are SGHAT and FQNNGV.